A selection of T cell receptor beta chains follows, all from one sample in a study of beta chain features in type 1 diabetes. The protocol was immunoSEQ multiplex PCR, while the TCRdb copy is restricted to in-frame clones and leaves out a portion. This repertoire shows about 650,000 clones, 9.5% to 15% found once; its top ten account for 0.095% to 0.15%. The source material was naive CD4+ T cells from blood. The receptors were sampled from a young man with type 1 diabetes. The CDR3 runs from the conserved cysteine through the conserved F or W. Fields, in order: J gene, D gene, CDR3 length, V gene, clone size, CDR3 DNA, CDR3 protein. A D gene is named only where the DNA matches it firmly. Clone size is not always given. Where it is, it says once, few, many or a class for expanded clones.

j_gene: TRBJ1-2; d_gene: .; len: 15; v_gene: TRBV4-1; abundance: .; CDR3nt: TGCGCCAGCAGCCAAGGTCGAACAAAGGACTATGGCTACACCTTC; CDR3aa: CASSQGRTKDYGYTF
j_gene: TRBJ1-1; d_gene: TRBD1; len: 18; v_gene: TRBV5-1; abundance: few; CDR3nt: TGCGCCAGCAGCTTGGCTCCCGGGACAGGGTACACGAACACTGAAGCTTTCTTT; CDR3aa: CASSLAPGTGYTNTEAFF
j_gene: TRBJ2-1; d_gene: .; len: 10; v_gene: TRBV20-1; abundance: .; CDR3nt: TGCAGTGTGTCGTCCGAAAAGAAGTTCTTC; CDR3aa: CSVSSEKKFF
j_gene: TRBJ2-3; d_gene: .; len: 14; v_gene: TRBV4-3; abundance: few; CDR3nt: TGCGCCAGCAGCCAAGTTTCCTCCGGAGGTACGCAGTATTTT; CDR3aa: CASSQVSSGGTQYF
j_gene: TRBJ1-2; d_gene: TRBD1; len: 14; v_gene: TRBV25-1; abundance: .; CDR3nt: TGTGCCAGCAGCCGAACAGGGGGCAACTATGGCTACACCTTC; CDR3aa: CASSRTGGNYGYTF
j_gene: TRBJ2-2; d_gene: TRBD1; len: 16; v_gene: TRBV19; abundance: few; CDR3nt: TGTGCCAGTAGGCACAGGGGATCGGGATCCACCGGGGAGCTGTTTTTT; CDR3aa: CASRHRGSGSTGELFF
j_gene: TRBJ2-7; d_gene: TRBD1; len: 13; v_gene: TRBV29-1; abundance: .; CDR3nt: TGCAGCGTGGAAGGGACAGGGGGGTACGAGCAGTACTTC; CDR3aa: CSVEGTGGYEQYF
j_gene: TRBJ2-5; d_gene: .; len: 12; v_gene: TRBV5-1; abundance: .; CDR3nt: TGCGCCAGCAGTACCGATAAAGAGACCCAGTACTTC; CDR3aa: CASSTDKETQYF
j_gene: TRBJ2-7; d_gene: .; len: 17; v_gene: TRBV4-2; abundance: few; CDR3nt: TGTGCCAGCAGCCAAGACCCCGGGACCAGGATCAGCTACGAGCAGTACTTC; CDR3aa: CASSQDPGTRISYEQYF
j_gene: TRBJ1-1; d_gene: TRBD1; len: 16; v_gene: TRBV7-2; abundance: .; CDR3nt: TGTGCCAGCAGCTTAAAGATTGTGACAGGGGGTACTGAAGCTTTCTTT; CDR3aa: CASSLKIVTGGTEAFF
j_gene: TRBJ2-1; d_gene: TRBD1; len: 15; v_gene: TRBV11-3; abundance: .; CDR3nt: TGTGCCAGCAGCACCGGGACAGGGGCATACAATGAGCAGTTCTTC; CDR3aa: CASSTGTGAYNEQFF
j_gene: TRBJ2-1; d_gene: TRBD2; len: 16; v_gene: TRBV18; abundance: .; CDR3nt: TGTGCCAGCTCACCACTGCTAGCGGGGGCATCGAATGAGCAGTTCTTC; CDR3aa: CASSPLLAGASNEQFF
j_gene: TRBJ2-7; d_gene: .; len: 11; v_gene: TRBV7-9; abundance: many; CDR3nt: TGTGCCAGCACCGCAGCCTACGAGCAGTACTTC; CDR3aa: CASTAAYEQYF
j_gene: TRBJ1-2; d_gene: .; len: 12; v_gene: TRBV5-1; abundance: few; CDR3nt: TGCGCCAGCACCGACAGCGGCTATGGCTACACCTTC; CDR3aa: CASTDSGYGYTF
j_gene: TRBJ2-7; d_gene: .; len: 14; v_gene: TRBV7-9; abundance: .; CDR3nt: TGTGCCAGCAGCTTAGGGCGGGGAACTTACGAGCAGTACTTC; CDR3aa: CASSLGRGTYEQYF
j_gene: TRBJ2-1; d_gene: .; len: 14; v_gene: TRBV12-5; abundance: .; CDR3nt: TGTGCTAGTGGATCAGACAGCTCCTACAATGAGCAGTTCTTC; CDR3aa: CASGSDSSYNEQFF
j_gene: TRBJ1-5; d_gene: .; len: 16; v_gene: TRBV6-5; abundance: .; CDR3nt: TGTGCCAGCAGTTCCGGACCGACTTATAGCAATCAGCCCCAGCATTTT; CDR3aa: CASSSGPTYSNQPQHF
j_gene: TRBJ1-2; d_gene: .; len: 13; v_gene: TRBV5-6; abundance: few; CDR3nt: TGTGCCAGCAGCTCGTATGGAGATGAGGGCTACACCTTC; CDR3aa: CASSSYGDEGYTF
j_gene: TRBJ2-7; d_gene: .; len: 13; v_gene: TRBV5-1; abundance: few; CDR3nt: TGCGCCAGCAGCCCGACAGAGTCCTACGAGCAGTACTTC; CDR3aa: CASSPTESYEQYF
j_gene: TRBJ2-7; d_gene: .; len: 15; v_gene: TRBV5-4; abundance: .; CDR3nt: TGTGCCAGCAGCCTAGACCGAGTCGCGGGGTACGAGCAGTACTTC; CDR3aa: CASSLDRVAGYEQYF
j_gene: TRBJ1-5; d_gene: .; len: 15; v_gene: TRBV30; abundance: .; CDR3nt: TGTGCCTGGAGTATAGGTTCCGGGGGGAATCAGCCCCAGCATTTT; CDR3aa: CAWSIGSGGNQPQHF
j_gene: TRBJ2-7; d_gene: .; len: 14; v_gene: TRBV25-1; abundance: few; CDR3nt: TGTGCCAGCAGTGAACCTGGAAGCTCCTACGAGCAGTACTTC; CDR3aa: CASSEPGSSYEQYF
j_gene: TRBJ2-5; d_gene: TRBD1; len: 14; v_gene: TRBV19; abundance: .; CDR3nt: TGTGCCAGTAGTTCTAGACAGGGCCAAGAGACCCAGTACTTC; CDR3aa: CASSSRQGQETQYF
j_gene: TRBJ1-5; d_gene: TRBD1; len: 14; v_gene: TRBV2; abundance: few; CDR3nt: TGTGCCAGCACCGTAGACAGGGGTAATCAGCCCCAGCATTTT; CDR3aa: CASTVDRGNQPQHF
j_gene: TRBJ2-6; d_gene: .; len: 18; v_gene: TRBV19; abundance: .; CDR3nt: TGTGCCAGTAGTATAGCGGACACCATCCCTTCTGGGGCCAACGTCCTGACTTTC; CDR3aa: CASSIADTIPSGANVLTF
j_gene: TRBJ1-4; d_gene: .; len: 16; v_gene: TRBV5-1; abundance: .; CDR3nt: TGCGCCAGCAGCTCGCGCCCAGGCCCCCGGGATGAAAAACTGTTTTTT; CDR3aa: CASSSRPGPRDEKLFF
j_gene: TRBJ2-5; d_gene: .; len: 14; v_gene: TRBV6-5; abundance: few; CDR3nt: TGTGCCAGCAGTACCCAGGGCTACCAAGAGACCCAGTACTTC; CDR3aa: CASSTQGYQETQYF
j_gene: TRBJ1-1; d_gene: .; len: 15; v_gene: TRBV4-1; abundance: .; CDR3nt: TGCGCCAGCAGCCATCTCTCAGGGGTTGTTGGTGAAGCTTTCTTT; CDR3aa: CASSHLSGVVGEAFF
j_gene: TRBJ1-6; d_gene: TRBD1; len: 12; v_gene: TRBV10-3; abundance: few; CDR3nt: TGTGCCATCCGGGACAGGGGTTCACCCCTCCACTTT; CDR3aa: CAIRDRGSPLHF
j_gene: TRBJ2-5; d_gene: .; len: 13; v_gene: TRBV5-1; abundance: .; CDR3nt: TGCGCCAGCAGCTTGGGCGATGAAGAGACCCAGTACTTC; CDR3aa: CASSLGDEETQYF
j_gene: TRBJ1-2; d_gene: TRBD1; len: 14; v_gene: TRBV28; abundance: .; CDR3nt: TGTGCCAGCACAGAGGGACAGCGAAACTATGGCTACACCTTC; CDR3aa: CASTEGQRNYGYTF
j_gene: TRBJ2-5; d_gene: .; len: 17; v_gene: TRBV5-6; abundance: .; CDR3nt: TGTGCCAGCAGCGACGCTACTCCGGGACGTAGGCAAGAGACCCAGTACTTC; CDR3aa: CASSDATPGRRQETQYF
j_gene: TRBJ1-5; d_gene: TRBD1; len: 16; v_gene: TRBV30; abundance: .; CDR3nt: TGTGCCTGGAGTGTCGGGACAGGGGGCGCAGATCAGCCCCAGCATTTT; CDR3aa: CAWSVGTGGADQPQHF
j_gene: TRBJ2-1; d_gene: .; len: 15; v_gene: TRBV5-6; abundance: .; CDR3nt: TGTGCCAGCAGACTCGGTGTGGGCTCCTACAATGAGCAGTTCTTC; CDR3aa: CASRLGVGSYNEQFF
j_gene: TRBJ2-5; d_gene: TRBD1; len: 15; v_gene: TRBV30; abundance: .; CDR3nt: TGTGCCTGGAGTCTAACAGGGGGACGAAGAGAGACCCAGTACTTC; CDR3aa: CAWSLTGGRRETQYF
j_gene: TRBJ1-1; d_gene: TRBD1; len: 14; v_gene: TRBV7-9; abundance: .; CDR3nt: TGTGCCAGCAGCTCTAAAATCGGACAGGAGGAGGCTTTCTTT; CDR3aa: CASSSKIGQEEAFF
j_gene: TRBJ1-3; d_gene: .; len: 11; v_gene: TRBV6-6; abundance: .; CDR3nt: TGTGCCAGCGGAACTGATAGTTCCATATATTTT; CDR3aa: CASGTDSSIYF
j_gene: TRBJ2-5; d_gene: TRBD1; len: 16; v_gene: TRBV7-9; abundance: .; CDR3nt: TGTGCCAGCAGCCCCGGTCGTCCAGGGGGCACAGAGACCCAGTACTTC; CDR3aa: CASSPGRPGGTETQYF
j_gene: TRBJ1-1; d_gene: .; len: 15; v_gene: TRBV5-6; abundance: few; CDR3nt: TGTGCCAGCAGCCTCCTCAGGACTACGAACACTGAAGCTTTCTTT; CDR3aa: CASSLLRTTNTEAFF
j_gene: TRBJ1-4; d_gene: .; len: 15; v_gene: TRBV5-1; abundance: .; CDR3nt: TGCGCCAGCAGCCCTGGACAGACAACTAATGAAAAACTGTTTTTT; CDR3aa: CASSPGQTTNEKLFF
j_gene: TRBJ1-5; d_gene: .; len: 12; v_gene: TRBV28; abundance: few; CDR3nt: TGTGCCAGCAGGGAGAACAATCAGCCCCAGCATTTT; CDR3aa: CASRENNQPQHF
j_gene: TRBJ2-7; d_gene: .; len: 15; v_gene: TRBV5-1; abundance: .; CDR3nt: TGCGCCAGCAGCCTGGGGTCCGGGGGGCTGGACGAGCAGTACTTC; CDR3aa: CASSLGSGGLDEQYF
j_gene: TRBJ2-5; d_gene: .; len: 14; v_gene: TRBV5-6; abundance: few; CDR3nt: TGTGCCAGCAGCTTTGGAGGGACGGGGGAGACCCAGTACTTC; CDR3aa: CASSFGGTGETQYF
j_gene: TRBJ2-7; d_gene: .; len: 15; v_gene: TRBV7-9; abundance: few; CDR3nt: TGTGCCAGCAGCCCACCAGGACTTAGCGAATTGGAGCAGTACTTC; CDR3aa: CASSPPGLSELEQYF
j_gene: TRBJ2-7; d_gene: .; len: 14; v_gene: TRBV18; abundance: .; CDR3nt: TGTGCCAGCTCACCACCGGCACGGACCTACGAGCAGTACTTC; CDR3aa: CASSPPARTYEQYF
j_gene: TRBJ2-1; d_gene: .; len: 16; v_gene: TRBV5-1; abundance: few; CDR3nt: TGCGCCAGCAGCCGAGGACAGTTTAGCACCTACAATGAGCAGTTCTTC; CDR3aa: CASSRGQFSTYNEQFF
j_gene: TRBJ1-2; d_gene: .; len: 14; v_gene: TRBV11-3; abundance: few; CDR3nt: TGTGCCAGCAGCTTAACCCCCAGGGAGAATGGCTACACCTTC; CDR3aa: CASSLTPRENGYTF
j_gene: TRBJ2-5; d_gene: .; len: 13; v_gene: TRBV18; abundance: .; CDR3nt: TGTGCCAGCTCACCGCAGGGAGAGGAGACCCAGTACTTC; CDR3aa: CASSPQGEETQYF
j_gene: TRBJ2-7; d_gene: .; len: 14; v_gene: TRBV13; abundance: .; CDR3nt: TGTGCCAGCAGCGTTCGGGTGAGCTCCTACGAGCAGTACTTC; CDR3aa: CASSVRVSSYEQYF
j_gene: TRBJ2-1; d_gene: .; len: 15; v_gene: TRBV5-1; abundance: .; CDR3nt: TGCGCCAGCAGCCAGATACAGGAATCCTACAATGAGCAGTTCTTC; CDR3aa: CASSQIQESYNEQFF
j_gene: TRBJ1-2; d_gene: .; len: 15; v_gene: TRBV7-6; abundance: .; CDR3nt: TGTGCCAGCAGCTTAGATGGGGGGGATGGATCTGGCTACACCTTC; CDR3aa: CASSLDGGDGSGYTF
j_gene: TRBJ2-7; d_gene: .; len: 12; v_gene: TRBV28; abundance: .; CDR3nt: TGTGCCAGCAAAGCCGATTCCTACGAGCAGTACTTC; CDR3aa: CASKADSYEQYF
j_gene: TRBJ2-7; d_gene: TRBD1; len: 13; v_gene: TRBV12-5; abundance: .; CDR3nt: TGTGCTAGTGGTTCCCGGGACAGCTACGAGCAGTACTTC; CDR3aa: CASGSRDSYEQYF
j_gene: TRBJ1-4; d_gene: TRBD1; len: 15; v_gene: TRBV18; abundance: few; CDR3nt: TGTGCCAGCTCGCAGGACAGGTCTACTAATGAAAAACTGTTTTTT; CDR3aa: CASSQDRSTNEKLFF
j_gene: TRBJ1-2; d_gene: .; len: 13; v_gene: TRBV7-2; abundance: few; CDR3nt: TGTGCCAGCAGCTTAGCCGAGATCATTGGCTACACCTTC; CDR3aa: CASSLAEIIGYTF